This T cell receptor beta chain comes out of a study of T cells in Graves' hyperthyroidism and ophthalmopathy. This clonotype appeared many times. Its antigen remains unidentified. Broader study findings: The model foresaw ophthalmopathy a median around 6.8 months prior to onset. Most thyroid clonotypes expanded above 0.001 appeared in blood too.

The TCR beta CDR3 regions underwent amplification using RNA transcripts as the source. The HTBI set primed first-round TCR CDR3 RT-PCR. In TCRdb, the multiplex PCR reads were re-called with MiXCR into one record per CDR3 protein. The sample holds around 690,000 distinct CDR3 sequences, roughly 17% seen once. The study defined stable Graves' hyperthyroidism as no ophthalmopathy progression within 18 months. The PBMCs were taken from approximately 9 ml of fresh peripheral blood. Specimen: blood. The sequence was collected from a man in his fifties with Graves' hyperthyroidism.

The CDR3 DNA follows: TGTGCCAGCAGTCCCCAGGACAGCAACTACGAGCAGTACTTC. Translated: CASSPQDSNYEQYF. The chain recombines TRBV27 with TRBJ2-7, with D possibly being TRBD1 (6 bases). Per germline, CDR1 MNHEY and CDR2 SMNVEV (reference sequence). This CDR3 has 14 residues. The V end lost 5 bases, the J end lost 3 bases, and 14 bases lay between the germline ends.